The 5 T cell receptor beta chains below all came from one sample that was sequenced in a study of blood T cell repertoires in COVID-19. Some clones are missing from TCRdb's copy, which holds only in-frame ones; the method was immunoSEQ multiplex PCR. The sample lists over 70,000 clones, about 90% occurring once. The sample comprised peripheral blood. The source is a man aged 18 to 29 with COVID-19, enrolled during active disease.

The J gene is TRBJ1-5, the V gene TRBV30; TRBD1 matches at 9 bases. The V and J ends lost 8 bases and 0 bases, in that order; junction bases with no gene match: 11. The CDR3 contains 16 residues. Germline V gives CDR1 GTSNPN, CDR2 SVGIG (reference sequence). The CDR3 DNA follows: TGTGCCATGGACAGGGGTCGCCGGAATAGCAATCAGCCCCAGCATTTT. Its protein is CAMDRGRRNSNQPQHF.

The sample holds one count of this clone. The chain employs TRBV6-6 and TRBJ1-1; a possible D gene is TRBD1 (6 bases). Germline CDR1 is MNHNY and CDR2 is SVGAGI (reference sequence). The CDR3 totals 13 residues. V was cut by 3 bases and J by 4 bases, with 9 bases left in between. The DNA for the CDR3 is TGTGCCAGCAGTTATAGGGGGTTCACTGAAGCTTTCTTT. Amino acids: CASSYRGFTEAFF.

The V call is TRBV9, the J call TRBJ2-1; TRBD2 matches 9 bases. The V gene's germline CDR1 is SGDLS and CDR2 YYNGEE. The CDR3 extends over 14 amino acids. V lost 0 bases and J lost 8; bases outside the gene matches: 3. CDR3 amino acids: CASSVGREGYEQFF. CDR3 DNA: TGTGCCAGCAGCGTAGGGCGGGAGGGCTATGAGCAGTTCTTC.

The chain has TRBV19 and TRBJ2-7; 11 nucleotides line up with TRBD2. The CDR3 has 17 amino acids. V lost 0 bases and J lost 6; bases outside the gene matches: 10. Germline CDR1 LNHDA, CDR2 SQIVND (reference sequence). The CDR3 region has the DNA TGTGCCAGTAGTATAGATGTAGCGGGAGGGCCGACTTCCGAGCAGTACTTC. Amino acid sequence: CASSIDVAGGPTSEQYF. Drawing the rest from reference TRBV19 and TRBJ2-7, the complete variable domain is DGGITQSPKYLFRKEGQNVTLSCEQNLNHDAMYWYRQDPGQGLRLIYYSQIVNDFQKGDIAEGYSVSREKKESFPLTVTSAQKNPTAFYLCASSIDVAGGPTSEQYFGPGTRLTVT.

This chain connects TRBV3-1 (or the pseudogene TRBV3-2) to TRBJ2-5; D perhaps matches TRBD2 (5 bases). Trimming took off 1 base at V and 4 bases at J, with 7 bases between the two ends. CDR1 is LGHDT, CDR2 YNNKEL, per germline (reference sequence). The CDR3 loop spans 13 amino acids. The CDR3 loop is CASSQVEGETQYF. CDR3 nucleotides: TGTGCCAGCAGCCAAGTAGAGGGAGAGACCCAGTACTTC.